A single sample gave rise to the 15 T cell receptor beta chains below, sequenced in a study of OX40 agonist ivuxolimab in advanced cancers. TCRdb keeps only in-frame clones here, not all; method: immunoSEQ multiplex PCR. Of 96,000 or so clones in the sample, less than 95% were seen once. The starting material was CD4+ or CD8+ T cells sorted from blood, obtained in a trial of the OX40 agonist ivuxolimab. The receptors originated from an adult with an advanced solid tumor such as melanoma, head and neck, liver or kidney cancer.

The chain employs TRBV15 and TRBJ2-7, with 9 bases aligning to TRBD2. J gave up 3 bases and V 0 bases, and 3 bases lay outside the gene matches. The length of the CDR3 is 15 residues. CDR1 and CDR2 (germline): LNHNV, YYDKDF (reference sequence). CDR3 amino acids: CATSRELAGSYEQYF. The DNA for the CDR3 is TGTGCCACCAGCAGAGAACTAGCGGGTAGCTACGAGCAGTACTTC. The variable domain in full, completed from reference TRBV15 and TRBJ2-7, reads DAMVIQNPRYQVTQFGKPVTLSCSQTLNHNVMYWYQQKSSQAPKLLFHYYDKDFNNEADTPDNFQSRRPNTSFCFLDIRSPGLGDTAMYLCATSRELAGSYEQYFGPGTRLTVT.

The V call is TRBV6-5, the J call TRBJ2-4; 7 bases are shared with TRBD2. Germline V lookup: CDR1 MNHEY, CDR2 SVGAGI. V shed 8 bases and J 7 bases; nucleotides not matched to a gene: 11. This CDR3 contains 14 residues. The CDR3 loop reads CASCEGGRGNIQYF. CDR3 DNA: TGTGCCAGCTGTGAGGGAGGGCGGGGGAACATTCAGTACTTC.

This clone has a single count. The V call is TRBV19, the J call TRBJ1-2; weak D call: TRBD1 (5 bases). Trimming took 3 bases from V and 5 from J, leaving 13 bases between them. Germline V gene data show CDR1 as LNHDA and CDR2 as SQIVND (reference sequence). The CDR3 is 14 amino acids. CDR3 loop: CASSIEAGPYGYTF. The CDR3 bases are TGTGCCAGTAGTATCGAAGCAGGGCCTTATGGCTACACCTTC.

This chain joins TRBV7-3 and TRBJ1-1; D might be TRBD1 (6 bases). The CDR3 consists of 14 residues. Germline V gene sequence: CDR1 SGHTA, CDR2 FQGTGA. V lost 5 bases and J 5 bases, leaving 15 bases between the germline ends. CDR3 sequence (DNA): TGTGCCAGCAGCCGCGAAGGGGGTGTTACTGAAGCTTTCTTT. Protein sequence: CASSREGGVTEAFF.

J is TRBJ1-5 and V is TRBV28; tentatively, D is TRBD1 (5 bases). Germline V gene sequence: CDR1 MDHEN, CDR2 SYDVKM. The CDR3 has 15 amino acids. Trimming stripped 3 bases from V and 5 bases from J, with 14 bases between. The CDR3 DNA is TGTGCCAGCAGTTTGGGGGGTTGGGTGGATCAGCCCCAGCATTTT. Translated, it gives CASSLGGWVDQPQHF.

This clone was recorded only once. The rearrangement uses TRBV7-3 and TRBJ2-3; D is unclear. Germline V gene sequence: CDR1 SGHTA, CDR2 FQGTGA. The CDR3 is made up of 14 amino acids. Trimming left V 1 base short and J 6 bases short, with 11 bases between. CDR3 bases: TGTGCCAGCAGCTTAAATGTTCCACCCGATACGCAGTATTTT. Encoded protein: CASSLNVPPDTQYF.

Details on this clone: At the DNA level, this CDR3 is encoded by other sequences in the same sample as well. The V call is TRBV9, the J call TRBJ2-3; D is unresolved. Germline-derived CDR1 and CDR2 are SGDLS and YYNGEE. V shed 0 bases and J shed 0 bases, with 8 bases lying between them. The CDR3 is 15 amino acids. The CDR3 nucleotides are TGTGCCAGCAGCGTAGCTCTACGTAGCACAGATACGCAGTATTTT. Translating it yields CASSVALRSTDTQYF.

J is TRBJ1-6 and V is TRBV28; D gene uncertain. The CDR3 is 12 residues long. Per germline, CDR1 MDHEN and CDR2 SYDVKM. Trimming took off 8 bases at V and 6 bases at J, with 8 bases between the two ends. The CDR3 here is CASVSSNSPLHF. The CDR3 bases are TGTGCCAGCGTCTCTAGTAATTCACCCCTCCACTTT.

To note about this clone: Other DNA sequences within the sample encode an identical CDR3. This chain links TRBV18 with TRBJ2-5; 9 nucleotides line up with TRBD1. Germline loops: CDR1 KGHSH, CDR2 LQKENI. Trimming cost V 3 bases and J 2 bases; bases outside gene matches: 7. This CDR3 has 16 amino acids. This chain's CDR3 is CASSPSGQGTQETQYF. Here the CDR3 DNA reads TGTGCCAGCTCACCGTCGGGACAGGGTACACAAGAGACCCAGTACTTC.

The V call is TRBV28, the J call TRBJ2-3, with D unresolved. CDR1 MDHEN and CDR2 SYDVKM come from the germline V gene. The CDR3 runs 13 residues. The V end lost 6 bases, the J end lost 2 bases, and 9 bases lay between the germline ends. This CDR3 reads CASSPVNTDTQYF. CDR3 DNA sequence: TGTGCCAGCAGCCCAGTGAACACAGATACGCAGTATTTT.

The CDR3, as DNA: TGTGCCAGCAGCTGGGAGCTCCGATACGAGCAGTACTTC. Amino acids: CASSWELRYEQYF. V and J are TRBV11-1 and TRBJ2-7; weak D call: TRBD2 (5 bases). CDR3 length: 13 residues. V lost 4 bases to trimming and J lost 4 bases, with 11 bases between them. From germline, CDR1 is SGHAT and CDR2 FQDESV (reference sequence).

V gene TRBV6-6 combines with J gene TRBJ1-5, with TRBD1 identical over 11 bases. V was pared by 6 bases and J by 3 bases, with 4 bases of the junction left unmatched. The CDR3 extends over 15 amino acids. Per the germline V gene, CDR1 is MNHNY and CDR2 is SVGAGI (reference sequence). CDR3 residues: CASRMDRGPNQPQHF. CDR3 coding DNA: TGTGCCAGCAGGATGGACAGGGGGCCCAATCAGCCCCAGCATTTT.

J is TRBJ1-2 and V is TRBV19; weak D call: TRBD1 (5 bases). In germline, CDR1 is LNHDA, CDR2 SQIVND (reference sequence). V lost 5 bases to trimming and J lost 7 bases, with 20 bases between them. The CDR3 contains 15 residues. The CDR3 bases are TGTGCCAGTAGTGCGCAACCCACAGGTTCTGGTGGCTACACCTTC. As protein: CASSAQPTGSGGYTF.

The chain is built from TRBV11-2 and TRBJ1-3; the D is unclear. Germline values: CDR1 SGHAT, CDR2 FQNNGV. The CDR3 loop spans 14 amino acids. The ends were cut back, 1 base at V and 0 bases at J, with 4 bases in the middle. The CDR3 DNA is TGTGCCAGCAGCTTAGTGGGCTCTGGAAACACCATATATTTT. Encoded protein: CASSLVGSGNTIYF.

The V and J genes are TRBV4-1 and TRBJ2-3; 8 bases map to TRBD2. CDR1 MGHRA and CDR2 YSYEKL come from the germline V gene. CDR3 length: 17 residues. Trimming took 3 bases from V and 3 from J; bases not matched to a gene: 11. CDR3 region: CASSQGTRGGGTDTQYF. In DNA, the CDR3 is TGCGCCAGCAGCCAGGGGACTAGAGGAGGGGGGACAGATACGCAGTATTTT.